A single sample is the source of the 13 T cell receptor beta chains below, sequenced in a study of spatial heterogeneity in lung cancer. MiXCR, run by TCRdb on the 5' RACE reads, gives a single entry per CDR3 protein. Among some 41,000 distinct CDR3 sequences listed, approximately 6.5% were seen once. Time point meaning: sample taken at primary tumor resection. Tumor, nontumor lung or frozen PBMC supplied whole RNA, sequenced without sorting. This specimen consisted of PBMCs, obtained at surgery. Receptor source: a female donor with early-stage non-small cell lung cancer.

This clonotype has at least ten counts. The V and J genes are TRBV20-1 and TRBJ2-1; 8 bases align to TRBD2. This CDR3 comprises 15 residues. Germline values: CDR1 DFQATT, CDR2 SNEGSKA (reference sequence). Unmatched junction bases numbered 7, after V lost 0 bases and J lost 6 bases. The CDR3 sequence: CSARDRGGGGNEQFF. As DNA, the CDR3 is TGCAGTGCTAGAGATCGGGGGGGAGGAGGCAATGAGCAGTTCTTC.

Many counts were recorded for this clonotype. The chain recombines TRBV6-6 with TRBJ2-5; 12 bases are a match to TRBD1. Germline trimming cut 2 bases from V and 4 bases from J; bases unmatched to any gene: 2. Germline CDR1 and CDR2: MNHNY and SVGAGI (reference sequence). This CDR3 spans 15 amino acids. Here the CDR3 reads CASSYGTGGRETQYF. CDR3 in DNA: TGTGCCAGCAGTTACGGGACAGGGGGCCGAGAGACCCAGTACTTC.

This clonotype was counted once. Since no conserved phenylalanine or tryptophan closes the CDR3, a read error is the likely cause. As DNA, the CDR3 is TGTGTCAGCAGTCAGCAGAAAGGACCCTACGAGCAGTACTCC. It translates to CVSSQQKGPYEQYS. This chain uses TRBV6-2 or TRBV6-3 with TRBJ2-7; D is uncertain. In germline, CDR1 is MNHEY, CDR2 SVGEGT. The CDR3 loop spans 14 amino acids.

This clonotype was found many times. V usage is TRBV27 and J usage is TRBJ1-3; D is undetermined. Looked up from germline, CDR1 is MNHEY and CDR2 is SMNVEV (reference sequence). The ends were cut back, 5 bases at V and 0 bases at J, with 11 bases in the middle. The CDR3 covers 15 residues. CDR3 protein: CASSQRTDSGNTIYF. The CDR3 DNA follows: TGTGCCAGCAGTCAACGCACGGACTCTGGAAACACCATATATTTT.

This clonotype came up many times. This chain connects TRBV5-6 to TRBJ2-7, with 13 bases aligning to TRBD2. Germline loops: CDR1 SGHDT, CDR2 YYEEEE. Unmatched junction bases numbered 13, after V lost 4 bases and J lost 6 bases. The CDR3 length is 17 residues. The DNA of the CDR3 is TGTGCCAGCAGCCCACCTAGAGGGACTAGCGGGGAAGTCGAGCAGTACTTC. Protein sequence: CASSPPRGTSGEVEQYF.

This clonotype was counted at least ten times. The CDR3 here is CASSPKFGGNNEQFF. CDR3 in DNA: TGTGCCAGCTCACCAAAGTTCGGGGGGAACAATGAGCAGTTCTTC. The V call is TRBV18, the J call TRBJ2-1, with 7 bases identical to TRBD2. J lost 5 bases, V lost 2 bases, and 6 bases had no gene match. CDR1 is KGHSH, CDR2 LQKENI, per germline. CDR3 length equals 15 residues. The full variable domain, rest sourced from reference TRBV18 and TRBJ2-1, is NAGVMQNPRHLVRRRGQEARLRCSPMKGHSHVYWYRQLPEEGLKFMVYLQKENIIDESGMPKERFSAEFPKEGPSILRIQQVVRGDSAAYFCASSPKFGGNNEQFFGPGTRLTVL.

The CDR3 nucleotides read TGTGCCAGCAGTTTAGCCGCGAGGGCCCAAGGCTACACCTTC. Translation gives CASSLAARAQGYTF. This rearrangement joins TRBV12-3 or TRBV12-4 to TRBJ1-2; no reliable D call. The V end lost 0 bases, the J end lost 8 bases, and 13 bases lay between the germline ends. The CDR3 totals 14 residues.

The rearrangement links TRBV12-3 or TRBV12-4 to TRBJ1-5; the D is unclear. This CDR3 region has 15 residues. The V end lost 6 bases, the J end lost 1 base, and 13 bases lay between the germline ends. The CDR3 is CASSTDFPSNQPQHF. For the CDR3, the DNA is TGTGCCAGCAGCACGGACTTTCCCAGCAATCAGCCCCAGCATTTT.

This clonotype was observed at least ten times. CDR3 region: CSVQNSNGYTF. The CDR3 region has the DNA TGCAGCGTTCAAAACAGCAATGGCTACACCTTC. The chain has TRBV29-1 and TRBJ1-2; no reliable D call. The CDR3 has 11 residues. The germline gives CDR1 SQVTM, CDR2 ANQGSEA. V lost 5 bases and J lost 6, with 10 bases in between.

This clonotype came up many times. The J gene is TRBJ2-7, the V gene TRBV5-1, with D possibly TRBD1 on 6 matching bases. CDR3 length: 13 amino acids. Germline V gene sequence: CDR1 SGHRS, CDR2 YFSETQ. V shed 5 bases and J shed 2 bases, with 11 bases lying between them. The CDR3 here is CASRDSGTYEQYF. CDR3 DNA sequence: TGCGCCAGCAGGGACAGCGGAACCTACGAGCAGTACTTC. The whole variable domain, filled in from reference TRBV5-1 and TRBJ2-7, reads KAGVTQTPRYLIKTRGQQVTLSCSPISGHRSVSWYQQTPGQGLQFLFEYFSETQRNKGNFPGRFSGRQFSNSRSEMNVSTLELGDSALYLCASRDSGTYEQYFGPGTRLTVT.

This clonotype was observed many times. The chain couples TRBV4-1 to TRBJ2-6; D gene uncertain. V lost 1 base to trimming and J lost 1 base, with 8 bases between them. CDR3 size: 16 residues. Looked up from germline, CDR1 is MGHRA and CDR2 is YSYEKL. CDR3 coding DNA: TGCGCCAGCAGCCAAGCGGAAAGGTCTGGGGCCAACGTCCTGACTTTC. This encodes CASSQAERSGANVLTF.

This sequence joins TRBV4-3 and TRBJ1-6, with no clear D. The CDR3 covers 16 residues. V lost 4 bases and J 6 bases, leaving 16 bases between the germline ends. CDR1 is LGHNA, CDR2 YSLEER, per germline. In DNA form, the CDR3 reads TGCGCCAGCAGCCCTCATCTGAGGCCACTTAATTCACCCCTCCACTTT. Translated: CASSPHLRPLNSPLHF.

Worth noting for this clonotype: This may stem from a read error, because a much larger clone lies one nucleotide away. V usage is TRBV12-3 or TRBV12-4 and J usage is TRBJ2-7, with a weak D call TRBD2 (5 bases). CDR3 length: 13 residues. The CDR3 DNA reads as TGTGTCAGCAGTTTGTCTAGCTCCCACGAGCAGTACTTC. Amino acids: CVSSLSSSHEQYF.